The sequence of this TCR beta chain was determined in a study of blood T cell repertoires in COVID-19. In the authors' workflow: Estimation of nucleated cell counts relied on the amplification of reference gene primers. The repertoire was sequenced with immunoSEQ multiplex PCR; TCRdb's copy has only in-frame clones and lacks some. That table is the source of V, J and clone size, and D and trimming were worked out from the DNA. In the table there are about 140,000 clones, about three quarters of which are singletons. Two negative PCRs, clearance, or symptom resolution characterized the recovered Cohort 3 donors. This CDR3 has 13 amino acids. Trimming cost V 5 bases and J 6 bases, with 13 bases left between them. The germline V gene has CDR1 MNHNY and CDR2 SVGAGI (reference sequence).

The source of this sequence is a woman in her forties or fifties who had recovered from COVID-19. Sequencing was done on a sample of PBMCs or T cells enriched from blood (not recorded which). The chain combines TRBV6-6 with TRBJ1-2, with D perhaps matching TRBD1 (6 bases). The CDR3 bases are TGTGCCAGCAGTACTCAGGGGTCCGATGGCTACACCTTC. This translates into CASSTQGSDGYTF.